This is a list of T cell receptor beta chains from one sample in a study of blood T cell repertoires in COVID-19. Here immunoSEQ multiplex PCR was the method, and the copy in TCRdb shows in-frame clones only, minus some. The sample records about 280,000 clones, 75% to 90% being singletons. Sequencing input: PBMCs or T cells enriched from blood (not recorded which). The receptors were sampled from a woman in her forties or fifties who had recovered from COVID-19. Each CDR3 is given with its conserved first and last residue. The D gene is left open where the match is weak.

>TRBJ2-3|TRBV5-8|TRBD2
TGTGCCAGCAGCTGGAATAGCGGGAGGGTCACAGATACGCAGTATTTT
CASSWNSGRVTDTQYF
>TRBJ1-1|TRBV10-3|-
TGTGCCATCAACAGCGGGGTGATGAACACTGAAGCTTTCTTT
CAINSGVMNTEAFF
>TRBJ1-3|TRBV30|TRBD1
TGTGCCTGGTTAGGAATTAGGACAGGGAGAAACACCATATATTTT
CAWLGIRTGRNTIYF
>TRBJ2-7|TRBV7-9|-
TGTGCCAGCAGCTTAGCGAGCAATCACCTCTACGAGCAGTACTTC
CASSLASNHLYEQYF
>TRBJ1-1|TRBV4-2|TRBD1
TGTGCCAGCAGCCAAGGACAGGGGGGGACTGAAGCTTTCTTT
CASSQGQGGTEAFF
>TRBJ1-2|TRBV11-2|-
TGTGCCAGCAGCTTTCTACAGGGTAACGGCTACACCTTC
CASSFLQGNGYTF
>TRBJ1-5|TRBV10-3|-
TGTGCCATCAGTAAAGAAGACAGGTCCAATCAGCCCCAGCATTTT
CAISKEDRSNQPQHF
>TRBJ2-7|TRBV6-5|TRBD2
TGTGCCAGCAGTAAGCCTAGCGGGGGGACCTACGAGCAGTACTTC
CASSKPSGGTYEQYF
>TRBJ2-3|TRBV27|TRBD2
TGTGCCAGCAGTTTATCTGCTCGGCTAGCGGGGGGGCAAGATACGCAGTATTTT
CASSLSARLAGGQDTQYF
>TRBJ2-1|TRBV4-3|-
TGCGCCAGCAGCCAAGATCAGGGGACGGCCTCCTACAATGAGCAGTTCTTC
CASSQDQGTASYNEQFF